The 27 T cell receptor beta chains presented below share a single source sample, sequenced in a study of CD8 T cells in Susac syndrome. Random hexamers were used to reverse transcribe an amount of roughly 0.5 to 1 ug RNA. TCRdb re-analysed the immunoSEQ multiplex PCR reads in MiXCR, keeping a single row per CDR3 protein. The sample has fewer than 150,000 distinct CDR3 sequences, 85% to 95% seen once. The sequenced sample consisted of CD4+ T cells from PBMCs. Receptors originate from a human donor with multiple sclerosis.

The rearrangement uses TRBV12-3 or TRBV12-4 and TRBJ1-1; D not certain. The CDR3 is made up of 13 amino acids. The V end was cut by 8 bases, the J end by 7 bases, with 17 bases between. In DNA form, the CDR3 reads TGTGCCAGCGATCCCGGGGTACCGATTGAAGCTTTCTTT. It codes for CASDPGVPIEAFF.

The chain has TRBV5-1 and TRBJ2-1; D might be TRBD1 or TRBD2, each matching 5 bases. V was shortened by 1 base and J by 1 base, with 15 bases between the two germline ends. This CDR3 is 17 amino acids long. CDR1 is SGHRS and CDR2 is YFSETQ in the germline V gene. The CDR3 region has the DNA TGCGCCAGCAGCTTGTATTTTATGGGGGTGTCCTACAATGAGCAGTTCTTC. As protein: CASSLYFMGVSYNEQFF.

The rearrangement uses TRBV28 and TRBJ1-5; maybe TRBD1 (6 bases). Trimming took 2 bases from V and 0 from J, leaving 8 bases between them. The CDR3 is 15 amino acids. Germline V lookup: CDR1 MDHEN, CDR2 SYDVKM. DNA for the CDR3: TGTGCCAGCAGTTTAGGACAGTATAGCAATCAGCCCCAGCATTTT. This sequence encodes CASSLGQYSNQPQHF.

The chain uses TRBV3-1 and TRBJ2-5; D may be TRBD1 or TRBD2 (5 bases each). Trimming shortened V by 8 bases and J by 7 bases, and 8 bases separated the two germline ends. The CDR3 loop spans 10 amino acids. Germline CDR1 LGHDT, CDR2 YNNKEL (reference sequence). Here the CDR3 DNA reads TGTGCCAGCGAGGGGCGGACCCAGTACTTC. Its translation is CASEGRTQYF.

The chain links TRBV6-5 to TRBJ2-6; no reliable D call. V was clipped by 0 bases and J by 3 bases, with 9 bases between them. The V gene's germline CDR1 is MNHEY and CDR2 SVGAGI. CDR3 length: 16 amino acids. CDR3 sequence: CASSYSYGGGANVLTF. As DNA, the CDR3 is TGTGCCAGCAGTTACTCGTATGGTGGTGGGGCCAACGTCCTGACTTTC.

The rearrangement links TRBV9 to TRBJ1-4; D gene uncertain. Looked up from germline, CDR1 is SGDLS and CDR2 is YYNGEE. Trimming cost V 0 bases and J 5 bases, with 5 bases left between them. The CDR3 has 13 amino acids. The chain's CDR3 is CASSVVPNEKLFF. As DNA, the CDR3 is TGTGCCAGCAGCGTAGTCCCAAATGAAAAACTGTTTTTT. Together with reference TRBV9 and TRBJ1-4, the CDR3 gives the full variable domain: DSGVTQTPKHLITATGQRVTLRCSPRSGDLSVYWYQQSLDQGLQFLIQYYNGEERAKGNILERFSAQQFPDLHSELNLSSLELGDSALYFCASSVVPNEKLFFGSGTQLSVL.

The chain combines TRBV14 with TRBJ2-2; 9 nucleotides align to TRBD2. Germline V lookup: CDR1 SGHDN, CDR2 FVKESK. Trimming took 4 bases from V and 3 from J; bases not matched to a gene: 6. This CDR3 region has 16 residues. CDR3 residues: CASSLAGGQDTGELFF. DNA for the CDR3: TGTGCCAGCAGCCTTGCGGGGGGGCAGGACACCGGGGAGCTGTTTTTT.

V is TRBV15 and J is TRBJ2-7; TRBD1 matches at 7 bases. The CDR3 is made up of 17 amino acids. Germline V CDR1 and CDR2: LNHNV, YYDKDF (reference sequence). The junction had 13 bases not matched to a gene; V was cut back by 0 bases and J by 5 bases. The CDR3 sequence: CATSRDPGKGAINEQYF. The CDR3 DNA sequence: TGTGCCACCAGCAGAGATCCCGGGAAGGGGGCTATTAACGAGCAGTACTTC.

The chain has TRBV5-6 and TRBJ2-5, with a weak D call TRBD1 (6 bases). V dropped 1 base and J dropped 3 bases, with 10 bases sitting between them. From germline, CDR1 is SGHDT and CDR2 YYEEEE. The CDR3 is made up of 14 amino acids. CDR3 region: CASSLYPGEETQYF. CDR3 DNA: TGTGCCAGCAGCTTGTACCCAGGGGAAGAGACCCAGTACTTC.

The gene calls are TRBV7-2 and TRBJ1-5, with D possibly matching TRBD1 (6 bases). Trimming removed 1 base at V and 6 bases at J, with 13 bases between. Germline V gene data show CDR1 as SGHTA and CDR2 as FQGNSA. The CDR3 consists of 15 residues. CDR3 coding DNA: TGTGCCAGCAGCTTAGTTAGAGAGGGGGGTCAGCCCCAGCATTTT. Amino acid sequence: CASSLVREGGQPQHF.

This clonotype was found once. This chain joins TRBV6-5 and TRBJ2-2; 9 positions match TRBD2. CDR3 length: 18 residues. Trimming removed 0 bases from V and 1 base from J; junction bases left unmatched: 6. Germline V gene lookup returns CDR1 MNHEY and CDR2 SVGAGI. CDR3 region: CASSYSKLAGRNTGELFF. CDR3 bases: TGTGCCAGCAGTTACTCGAAACTAGCGGGCCGGAACACCGGGGAGCTGTTTTTT.

The V call is TRBV12-3 or TRBV12-4, the J call TRBJ2-3; D is uncertain. This CDR3 spans 13 amino acids. Trimming pared 4 bases from V and 2 bases from J, leaving 7 bases between. The CDR3 loop reads CASSYGATDTQYF. The CDR3 region has the DNA TGTGCCAGCAGTTATGGAGCCACAGATACGCAGTATTTT.

V gene TRBV9 combines with J gene TRBJ2-7; D unclear. The CDR3 is made up of 12 amino acids. Trimming stripped 5 bases from V and 5 bases from J, with 11 bases between. CDR1 is SGDLS and CDR2 is YYNGEE in the germline V gene. For the CDR3, the DNA is TGTGCCAGCAGTAAGGCGTTGGACGAGCAGTACTTC. Residues: CASSKALDEQYF.

The rearrangement uses TRBV7-9 and TRBJ2-7; a weak D match, TRBD1 (6 bases). V dropped 7 bases and J dropped 0 bases, with 13 bases sitting between them. Germline V gene sequence: CDR1 SEHNR, CDR2 FQNEAQ (reference sequence). The CDR3 has 14 residues. CDR3 sequence: CASTLRQDSYEQYF. CDR3 DNA: TGTGCCAGCACCCTCCGACAGGACTCCTACGAGCAGTACTTC.

This chain connects TRBV20-1 to TRBJ2-5; 7 bases fit TRBD1. Germline V gene sequence: CDR1 DFQATT, CDR2 SNEGSKA (reference sequence). The J segment lost 2 bases and the V segment lost 2 bases, leaving 8 bases of the junction unmatched. The CDR3 is 15 residues long. CDR3 sequence (DNA): TGCAGTGCTAGACCCGCTGGGACAGCACAAGAGACCCAGTACTTC. Amino acid sequence: CSARPAGTAQETQYF.

The chain couples TRBV18 to TRBJ2-1; 15 bases line up with TRBD2. V dropped 3 bases and J dropped 10; count of bases not matched to a gene: 7. Germline values: CDR1 KGHSH, CDR2 LQKENI. This CDR3 contains 16 residues. The chain's CDR3 is CASSPRTSGGAGEQFF. The CDR3 coding sequence is TGTGCCAGCTCACCCCGGACTAGCGGGGGGGCTGGAGAGCAGTTCTTC.

This clonotype was recorded only once. The chain is built from TRBV30 and TRBJ1-2, with D uncertain. Germline CDR1 and CDR2: GTSNPN and SVGIG (reference sequence). The ends were cut back, 5 bases at V and 2 bases at J, with 15 bases in the middle. The CDR3 covers 14 residues. In DNA form, the CDR3 reads TGTGCCTGGGCCATTCGGCACGGGAACTATGGCTACACCTTC. Its protein product is CAWAIRHGNYGYTF.

The rearrangement uses TRBV30 and TRBJ1-2; 7 bases map to TRBD1. The trim removed 3 bases at V and 1 base at J, leaving 5 bases unmatched. Looked up from germline, CDR1 is GTSNPN and CDR2 is SVGIG (reference sequence). CDR3 size: 14 residues. The CDR3 region is CAWRPGQNNYGYTF. DNA of the CDR3: TGTGCCTGGAGGCCGGGACAGAATAACTATGGCTACACCTTC.

The gene calls are TRBV12-3 or TRBV12-4 and TRBJ2-2, with 9 nucleotides matching TRBD1. Losses at the gene ends were 5 bases for V and 7 bases for J; bases not matched to a gene: 11. CDR3 size: 16 residues. In DNA form, the CDR3 reads TGTGCCAGCAGTGCCCAGACAGGGGGTACGGGCGGGGAGCTGTTTTTT. Translation: CASSAQTGGTGGELFF.

The chain uses TRBV30 and TRBJ1-5; possibly TRBD1 for D (5 bases). V gave up 3 bases and J gave up 0 bases, with 12 bases separating them. Germline CDR1 GTSNPN, CDR2 SVGIG (reference sequence). The CDR3 contains 15 residues. CDR3 protein: CAWSWGYNSNQPQHF. The CDR3 DNA reads as TGTGCCTGGAGCTGGGGGTACAATAGCAATCAGCCCCAGCATTTT.

CDR3 amino acids: CASSPLGAGSPYEQYF. In DNA form, the CDR3 reads TGTGCCAGCTCACCACTCGGGGCAGGGAGCCCCTACGAGCAGTACTTC. V gene TRBV18 combines with J gene TRBJ2-7; D may correspond to TRBD1 or TRBD2 (5 bases each). From germline, CDR1 is KGHSH and CDR2 LQKENI. This CDR3 contains 16 residues. The V and J ends lost 1 base and 2 bases respectively, with 15 bases between them. Based on the CDR3 plus reference TRBV18 and TRBJ2-7, the full variable domain is NAGVMQNPRHLVRRRGQEARLRCSPMKGHSHVYWYRQLPEEGLKFMVYLQKENIIDESGMPKERFSAEFPKEGPSILRIQQVVRGDSAAYFCASSPLGAGSPYEQYFGPGTRLTVT.

V gene TRBV28 combines with J gene TRBJ1-2, with 8 positions matching TRBD1. Trimming at V came to 6 bases and at J to 4 bases, leaving 10 bases not matched to a gene. CDR1 is MDHEN and CDR2 is SYDVKM in the germline V gene. The CDR3 is made up of 15 amino acids. The CDR3 bases are TGTGCCAGCAGGGCCGTGGACAGGGAAGGCTATGGCTACACCTTC. Its protein product is CASRAVDREGYGYTF.

This CDR3 is CASNPFEGVNGYTF. The CDR3 DNA follows: TGTGCCAGCAATCCCTTTGAGGGGGTAAACGGCTACACCTTC. The chain is built from TRBV12-3 or TRBV12-4 and TRBJ1-2; weak D call: TRBD1 (6 bases). There are 14 residues in the CDR3. The germline V and J ends were trimmed by 7 bases and 8 bases, with 20 bases remaining between them.

This sequence joins TRBV7-9 and TRBJ2-1; 8 nucleotides agree with TRBD2. This CDR3 is 14 amino acids long. In germline, CDR1 is SEHNR, CDR2 FQNEAQ (reference sequence). V trimming: 5 bases; J trimming: 9 bases; junction bases outside the gene matches: 9. CDR3 DNA: TGTGCCAGCAGCCAAACCGGGGGGGCCTCTGAGCAGTTCTTC. As protein: CASSQTGGASEQFF.

Written as DNA, the CDR3 is TGCGCCAGCAACCTGGGGCAGGTCCAAGAGACCCAGTACTTC. Translating gives CASNLGQVQETQYF. V and J are TRBV5-1 and TRBJ2-5, with a tentative D call TRBD1 (5 bases). The CDR3 contains 14 residues. Trimming removed 6 bases at V and 1 base at J, with 13 bases between. Germline V lookup: CDR1 SGHRS, CDR2 YFSETQ.

V usage is TRBV4-3 and J usage is TRBJ2-4; 7 nucleotides align to TRBD1. V gave up 1 base and J gave up 0 bases; unmatched junction bases: 6. Germline V CDR1 and CDR2: LGHNA, YSLEER. The CDR3 runs 17 residues. CDR3 loop: CASSQARGGSAKNIQYF. As DNA, the CDR3 is TGCGCCAGCAGCCAAGCTAGAGGGGGCTCAGCCAAAAACATTCAGTACTTC.

V gene TRBV29-1 combines with J gene TRBJ1-2, with 8 nucleotides matching TRBD1. After removal of 6 bases from V and 6 bases from J, the junction contained 9 bases not matched to a gene. CDR3 length: 13 residues. Germline loops: CDR1 SQVTM, CDR2 ANQGSEA. The CDR3 bases are TGCAGCGTGCTAACGACAGGGGAAAATGGCTACACCTTC. Translated: CSVLTTGENGYTF. Combining the CDR3 with reference TRBV29-1 and TRBJ1-2 gives the whole variable domain SAVISQKPSRDICQRGTSLTIQCQVDSQVTMMFWYRQQPGQSLTLIATANQGSEATYESGFVIDKFPISRPNLTFSTLTVSNMSPEDSSIYLCSVLTTGENGYTFGSGTRLTVV.